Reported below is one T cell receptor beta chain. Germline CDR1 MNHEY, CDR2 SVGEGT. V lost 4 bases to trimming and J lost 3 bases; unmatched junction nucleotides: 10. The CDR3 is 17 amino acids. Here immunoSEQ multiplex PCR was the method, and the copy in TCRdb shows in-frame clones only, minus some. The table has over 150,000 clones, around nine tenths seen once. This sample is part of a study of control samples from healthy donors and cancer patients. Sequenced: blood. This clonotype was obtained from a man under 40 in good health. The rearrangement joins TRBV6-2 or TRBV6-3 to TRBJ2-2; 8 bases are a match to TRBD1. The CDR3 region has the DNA TGTGCCAGCAGTTTTCCGGGACAGGCCGCATACACCGGGGAGCTGTTTTTT. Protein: CASSFPGQAAYTGELFF.